The entry that follows covers one T cell receptor beta chain sequence. The source of the sample is a study of cytomegalovirus exposure and HLA in healthy donors. PCR primers comprised 60 Vbeta and 13 Jbeta primers. Using immunoSEQ multiplex PCR, the repertoire was profiled, and TCRdb retains in-frame clones only, with some absent. Altogether around 150,000 clones are present, 65% to 80% being singletons, with the ten largest covering about 2.1%. The TCR originated in a female donor in good health and CMV-seronegative. Sequenced: PBMCs.

The CDR3 nucleotides are TGTGCCAGCAGTGAGGCGACAGGGTACGGCTACACCTTC. It codes for CASSEATGYGYTF. The chain links TRBV25-1 to TRBJ1-2, with TRBD1 matching 7 bases. Trimming at V came to 3 bases and at J to 8 bases, leaving 6 bases not matched to a gene. Looked up from germline, CDR1 is MGHDK and CDR2 is SYGVNS. The CDR3 is 13 amino acids.